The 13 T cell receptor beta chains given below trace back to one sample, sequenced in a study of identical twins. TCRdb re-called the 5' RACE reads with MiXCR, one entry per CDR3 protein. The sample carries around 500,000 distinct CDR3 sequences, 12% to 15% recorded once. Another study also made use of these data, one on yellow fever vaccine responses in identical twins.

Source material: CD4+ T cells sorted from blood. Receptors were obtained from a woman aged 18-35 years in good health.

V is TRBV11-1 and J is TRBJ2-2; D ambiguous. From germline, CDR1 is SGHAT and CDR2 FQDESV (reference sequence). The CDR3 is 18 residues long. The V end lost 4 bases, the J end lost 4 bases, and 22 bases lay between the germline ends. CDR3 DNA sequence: TGTGCCAGCAGCTCCCGTACGCCACGGAACTCAGTCACCGGGGAGCTGTTTTTT. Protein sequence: CASSSRTPRNSVTGELFF.

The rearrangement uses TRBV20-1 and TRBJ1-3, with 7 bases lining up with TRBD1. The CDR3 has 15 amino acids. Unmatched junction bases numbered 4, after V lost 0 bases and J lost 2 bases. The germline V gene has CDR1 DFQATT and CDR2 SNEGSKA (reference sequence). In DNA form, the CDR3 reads TGCAGTGCTAGAGATGTCCAGGGGGCTGGAAACACCATATATTTT. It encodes CSARDVQGAGNTIYF.

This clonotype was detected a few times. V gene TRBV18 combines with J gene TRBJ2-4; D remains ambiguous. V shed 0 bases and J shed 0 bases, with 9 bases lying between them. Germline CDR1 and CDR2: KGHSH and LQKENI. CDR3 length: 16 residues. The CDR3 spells CASSPPVSLAKNIQYF. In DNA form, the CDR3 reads TGTGCCAGCTCACCACCGGTGTCTTTAGCCAAAAACATTCAGTACTTC.

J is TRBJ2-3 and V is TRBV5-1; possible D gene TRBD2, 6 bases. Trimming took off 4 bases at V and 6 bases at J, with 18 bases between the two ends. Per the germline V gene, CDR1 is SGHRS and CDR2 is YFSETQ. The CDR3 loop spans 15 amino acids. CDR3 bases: TGCGCCAGCAGCCCGGACTATGCGGGAAGGGATACGCAGTATTTT. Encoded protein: CASSPDYAGRDTQYF.

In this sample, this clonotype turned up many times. The CDR3 DNA reads TGCAGCGTCGTCCCGGGACTTACAGATACGCAGTATTTT. Protein: CSVVPGLTDTQYF. This chain uses TRBV29-1 with TRBJ2-3; tentative D call: TRBD2 (6 bases). Germline V gene lookup returns CDR1 SQVTM and CDR2 ANQGSEA. The CDR3 extends over 13 amino acids. The V gene lost 6 bases and the J gene lost 3 bases, with 13 bases spanning the gap.

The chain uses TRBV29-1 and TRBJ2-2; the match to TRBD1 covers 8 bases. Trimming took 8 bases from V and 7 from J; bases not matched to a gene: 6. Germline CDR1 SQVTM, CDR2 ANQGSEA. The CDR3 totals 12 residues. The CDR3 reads CSIDRGGGELFF. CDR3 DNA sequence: TGCAGCATCGACAGGGGCGGCGGGGAGCTGTTTTTT.

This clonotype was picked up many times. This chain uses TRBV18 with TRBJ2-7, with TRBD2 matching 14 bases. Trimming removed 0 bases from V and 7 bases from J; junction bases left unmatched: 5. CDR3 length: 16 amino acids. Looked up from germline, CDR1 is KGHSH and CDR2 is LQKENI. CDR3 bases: TGTGCCAGCTCACCACCGGGACTAGCGGGAGTGGTTGAGCAGTACTTC. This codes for CASSPPGLAGVVEQYF.

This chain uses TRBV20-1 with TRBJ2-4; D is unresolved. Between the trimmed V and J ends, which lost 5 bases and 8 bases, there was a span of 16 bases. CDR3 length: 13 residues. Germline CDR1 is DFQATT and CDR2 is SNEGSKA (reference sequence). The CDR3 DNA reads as TGCAGTGCTCGTGGACGCGGTCGGGACATTCAGTACTTC. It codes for CSARGRGRDIQYF.

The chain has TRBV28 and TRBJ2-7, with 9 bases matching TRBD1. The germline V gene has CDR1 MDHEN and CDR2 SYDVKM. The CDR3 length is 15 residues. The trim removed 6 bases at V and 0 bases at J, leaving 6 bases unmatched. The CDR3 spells CASSQGTGISYEQYF. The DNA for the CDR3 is TGTGCCAGCAGCCAAGGGACAGGGATCTCCTACGAGCAGTACTTC. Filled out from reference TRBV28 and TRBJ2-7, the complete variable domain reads DVKVTQSSRYLVKRTGEKVFLECVQDMDHENMFWYRQDPGLGLRLIYFSYDVKMKEKGDIPEGYSVSREKKERFSLILESASTNQTSMYLCASSQGTGISYEQYFGPGTRLTVT.

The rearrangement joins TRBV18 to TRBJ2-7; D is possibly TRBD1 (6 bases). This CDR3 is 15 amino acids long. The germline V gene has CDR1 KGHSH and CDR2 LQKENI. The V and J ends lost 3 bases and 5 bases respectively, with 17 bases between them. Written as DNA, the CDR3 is TGTGCCAGCTCACCGAGTCGCATGGGGGCGGACGAGCAGTACTTC. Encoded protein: CASSPSRMGADEQYF.

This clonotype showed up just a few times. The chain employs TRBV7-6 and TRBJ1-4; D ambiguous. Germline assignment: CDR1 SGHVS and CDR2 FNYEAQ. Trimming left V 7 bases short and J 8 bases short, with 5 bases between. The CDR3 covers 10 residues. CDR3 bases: TGTGCCAGCAAAGGCGAAAAACTGTTTTTT. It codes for CASKGEKLFF.

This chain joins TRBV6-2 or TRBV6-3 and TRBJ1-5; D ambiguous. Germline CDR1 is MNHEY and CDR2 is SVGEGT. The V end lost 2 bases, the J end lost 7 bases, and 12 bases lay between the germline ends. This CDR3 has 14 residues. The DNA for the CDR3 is TGTGCCAGCAGTTACCCTCATCCCGTGCAGCCCCAGCATTTT. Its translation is CASSYPHPVQPQHF.

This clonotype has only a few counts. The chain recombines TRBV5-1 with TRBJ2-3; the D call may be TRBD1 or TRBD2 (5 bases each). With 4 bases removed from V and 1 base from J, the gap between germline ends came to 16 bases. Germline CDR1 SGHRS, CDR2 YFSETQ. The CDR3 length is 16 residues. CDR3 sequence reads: CASSPGTAQGTDTQYF. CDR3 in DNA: TGCGCCAGCAGCCCTGGGACCGCACAGGGCACAGATACGCAGTATTTT.